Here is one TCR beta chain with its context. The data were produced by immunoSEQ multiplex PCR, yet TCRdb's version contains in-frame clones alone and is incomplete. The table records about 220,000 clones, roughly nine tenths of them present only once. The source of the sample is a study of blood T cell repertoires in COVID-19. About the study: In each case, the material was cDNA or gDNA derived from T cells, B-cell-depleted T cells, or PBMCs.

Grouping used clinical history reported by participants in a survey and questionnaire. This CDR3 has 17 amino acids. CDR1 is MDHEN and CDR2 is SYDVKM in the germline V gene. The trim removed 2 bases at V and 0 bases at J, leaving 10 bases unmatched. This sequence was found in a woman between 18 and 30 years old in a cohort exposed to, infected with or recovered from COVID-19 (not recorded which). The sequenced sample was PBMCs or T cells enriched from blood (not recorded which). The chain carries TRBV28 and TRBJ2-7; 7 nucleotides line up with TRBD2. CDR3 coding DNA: TGTGCCAGCAGTTTAGACCTCCTAGCGGCGAACTCCTACGAGCAGTACTTC. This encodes CASSLDLLAANSYEQYF.